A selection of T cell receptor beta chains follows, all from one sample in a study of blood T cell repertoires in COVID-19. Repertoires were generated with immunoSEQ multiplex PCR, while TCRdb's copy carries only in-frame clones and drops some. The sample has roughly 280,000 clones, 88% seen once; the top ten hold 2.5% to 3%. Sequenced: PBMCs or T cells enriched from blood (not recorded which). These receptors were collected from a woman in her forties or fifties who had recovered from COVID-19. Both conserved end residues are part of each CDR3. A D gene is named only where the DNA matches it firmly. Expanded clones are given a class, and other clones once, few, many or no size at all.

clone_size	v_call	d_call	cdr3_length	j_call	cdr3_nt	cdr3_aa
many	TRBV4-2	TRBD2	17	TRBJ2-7	TGTGCCAGCAGCCAAGTATCTAGCGGGAGGGTGGTAGGCGAGCAGTACTTC	CASSQVSSGRVVGEQYF
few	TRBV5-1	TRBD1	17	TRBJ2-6	TGCGCCAGCAGCACCGGACAGGGGAGCTCTGGGGCCAACGTCCTGACTTTC	CASSTGQGSSGANVLTF
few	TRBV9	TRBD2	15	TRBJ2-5	TGTGCCAGCAGCGTTGGGACTAGCGGGAGGGGGGCCCAGTACTTC	CASSVGTSGRGAQYF
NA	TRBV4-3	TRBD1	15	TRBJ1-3	TGCGCCAGCAGCCCCAAGACAGGGTCTGGAAACACCATATATTTT	CASSPKTGSGNTIYF
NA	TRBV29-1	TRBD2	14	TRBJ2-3	TGCAGCGTCAAAACTAGCGGGAGCACAGATACGCAGTATTTT	CSVKTSGSTDTQYF
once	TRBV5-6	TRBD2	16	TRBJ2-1	TGTGCCAGCAGCGGGACTAGCGGGAGGTTGTACAATGAGCAGTTCTTC	CASSGTSGRLYNEQFF
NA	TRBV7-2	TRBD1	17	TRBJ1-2	TGTGCCAGCAGCTGGCCACAGGGGAAGGGGCCTAACTATGGCTACACCTTC	CASSWPQGKGPNYGYTF
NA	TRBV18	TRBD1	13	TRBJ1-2	TGTGCCAGCTCACCAGGGACAGACTATGGCTACACCTTC	CASSPGTDYGYTF
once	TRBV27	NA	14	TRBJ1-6	TGTGCCAGCAGAACCGGACAGAATAATTCACCCCTCCACTTT	CASRTGQNNSPLHF
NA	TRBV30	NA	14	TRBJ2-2	TGTGCCTGGAGTGCAGGGGACGGCACCGGGGAGCTGTTTTTT	CAWSAGDGTGELFF
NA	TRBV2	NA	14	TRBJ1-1	TGTGCCAGCAGTCTACTTGGAGGGAGGACTGAAGCTTTCTTT	CASSLLGGRTEAFF